This T cell receptor beta chain originates from a study of response to subunit inactivated influenza vaccine. Study conclusions and caveats: There was a suggestion from the authors that each seasonal influenza vaccination recruits few new T cells.

This clonotype was detected ten times or more. What it binds is not known. MiXCR was run by TCRdb on the RT-PCR reads, yielding one entry per CDR3 protein. The sample comprises around 520,000 distinct CDR3 sequences, over 9.5% of which are singletons, and around 9.6% rests with the top ten. This specimen was PBMCs from blood, taken on the day of vaccination. This clonotype originated in a man in his fifties who received an inactivated influenza vaccine.

Here the CDR3 DNA reads TGTGCCAGCTCACCACGGGCAGGGAGAGCAAGCACTGAAGCTTTCTTT. This encodes CASSPRAGRASTEAFF. The V gene is TRBV18, the J gene TRBJ1-1; maybe TRBD1 (5 bases). Trimming took off 1 base at V and 4 bases at J, with 16 bases between the two ends. The CDR3 spans 16 residues. Germline CDR1 KGHSH, CDR2 LQKENI. Using reference TRBV18 and TRBJ1-1 for the parts outside the CDR3, the full variable domain is NAGVMQNPRHLVRRRGQEARLRCSPMKGHSHVYWYRQLPEEGLKFMVYLQKENIIDESGMPKERFSAEFPKEGPSILRIQQVVRGDSAAYFCASSPRAGRASTEAFFGQGTRLTVV.